These T cell receptor beta chains were read from a single sample in a study of cytomegalovirus exposure and HLA in healthy donors. Sequenced by immunoSEQ multiplex PCR; TCRdb stores in-frame clones only, minus some. Altogether around 76,000 clones are present, roughly 67% being singletons, with the ten largest covering 7.5% to 9%. Sequencing used PBMCs. Every receptor here comes from a man in his forties in good health and CMV-seropositive. Both conserved end residues are part of each CDR3. Each record gives: CDR3 length, V gene, clone size, J gene, D gene, CDR3 DNA, CDR3 protein. A D gene is named only where the DNA matches it firmly. Size is stated for part of the rows, as once, few or many counts, or as a class when the clone is expanded.

cdr3_length: 15; v_call: TRBV6-6; clone_size: .; j_call: TRBJ1-1; d_call: .; cdr3_nt: TGTGCCAGCAGCCTCCGGACCGCGGGGAACACTGAAGCTTTCTTT; cdr3_aa: CASSLRTAGNTEAFF
cdr3_length: 13; v_call: TRBV29-1; clone_size: .; j_call: TRBJ2-5; d_call: .; cdr3_nt: TGCAGCGTTGCTAGTCTCACAGGAGAGACCCAGTACTTC; cdr3_aa: CSVASLTGETQYF
cdr3_length: 12; v_call: TRBV5-5; clone_size: .; j_call: TRBJ1-2; d_call: .; cdr3_nt: TGTGCCAGCAGCTTGGTTAGCTATGGCTACACCTTC; cdr3_aa: CASSLVSYGYTF
cdr3_length: 12; v_call: TRBV6-5; clone_size: few; j_call: TRBJ1-2; d_call: .; cdr3_nt: TGTGCCAGCAGCCGCCCGGGGGATGGCTACACCTTC; cdr3_aa: CASSRPGDGYTF
cdr3_length: 15; v_call: TRBV5-6; clone_size: .; j_call: TRBJ2-1; d_call: TRBD2; cdr3_nt: TGTGCCAGCAGCGAGAGCGGGAGGGCCCGTTATGAGCAGTTCTTC; cdr3_aa: CASSESGRARYEQFF
cdr3_length: 13; v_call: TRBV28; clone_size: .; j_call: TRBJ1-2; d_call: TRBD1; cdr3_nt: TGTGCCAGCAGTTTAGGGACAGGTAATGGCTACACCTTC; cdr3_aa: CASSLGTGNGYTF
cdr3_length: 14; v_call: TRBV10-3; clone_size: .; j_call: TRBJ1-1; d_call: .; cdr3_nt: TGTGCCATCACTAATTCACAGGGCGGCACTGAAGCTTTCTTT; cdr3_aa: CAITNSQGGTEAFF
cdr3_length: 14; v_call: TRBV29-1; clone_size: .; j_call: TRBJ2-5; d_call: .; cdr3_nt: TGCAGCTCAGGGGGTAGCGGGAATGGAGAGACCCAGTACTTC; cdr3_aa: CSSGGSGNGETQYF
cdr3_length: 16; v_call: TRBV2; clone_size: .; j_call: TRBJ2-2; d_call: TRBD2; cdr3_nt: TGTGCCAGCAGTGAAGGAATAGCGGGAGCGAACGGGGAGCTGTTTTTT; cdr3_aa: CASSEGIAGANGELFF
cdr3_length: 14; v_call: TRBV5-6; clone_size: .; j_call: TRBJ2-7; d_call: TRBD1; cdr3_nt: TGTGCCAGCAGCTTGGGCAGGGGGAATTACGAGCAGTACTTC; cdr3_aa: CASSLGRGNYEQYF
cdr3_length: 15; v_call: TRBV5-1; clone_size: .; j_call: TRBJ1-6; d_call: .; cdr3_nt: TGCGCCAGCAGCTCCGGTCCGAACTATAATTCACCCCTCCACTTT; cdr3_aa: CASSSGPNYNSPLHF
cdr3_length: 14; v_call: TRBV4-1; clone_size: few; j_call: TRBJ2-3; d_call: .; cdr3_nt: TGCGCCAGCAGCCAGAGAGCGGGCACAGATACGCAGTATTTT; cdr3_aa: CASSQRAGTDTQYF
cdr3_length: 11; v_call: TRBV20-1; clone_size: .; j_call: TRBJ1-2; d_call: .; cdr3_nt: TGCAGTGCTCCCATGGGGGGTGGCTACACCTTC; cdr3_aa: CSAPMGGGYTF
cdr3_length: 15; v_call: TRBV21-1; clone_size: .; j_call: TRBJ1-1; d_call: .; cdr3_nt: TGTGCCAGCAGCAAAGGTCGGGGATGTGACACTGAAGCTTTCTTT; cdr3_aa: CASSKGRGCDTEAFF
cdr3_length: 13; v_call: TRBV28; clone_size: .; j_call: TRBJ2-1; d_call: .; cdr3_nt: TGTGCCACCGACTCTGTCCTGTACAATGAGCAGTTCTTC; cdr3_aa: CATDSVLYNEQFF
cdr3_length: 14; v_call: TRBV11-1; clone_size: .; j_call: TRBJ1-4; d_call: .; cdr3_nt: TGTGCCAGCAGCTTAAGGACAGTCGATGAAAAACTGTTTTTT; cdr3_aa: CASSLRTVDEKLFF
cdr3_length: 13; v_call: TRBV27; clone_size: .; j_call: TRBJ1-1; d_call: .; cdr3_nt: TGTGCCAGCACCGTACGGCCCGGGTATGAAGCTTTCTTT; cdr3_aa: CASTVRPGYEAFF
cdr3_length: 15; v_call: TRBV2; clone_size: few; j_call: TRBJ1-2; d_call: .; cdr3_nt: TGTGCCACCCGTCCGGAGGTAGGAGTGGACTATGGCTACACCTTC; cdr3_aa: CATRPEVGVDYGYTF
cdr3_length: 16; v_call: TRBV9; clone_size: few; j_call: TRBJ1-2; d_call: TRBD1; cdr3_nt: TGTGCCAGCAGCGTAGCCCCGGACAGGAACCTCTATGGCTACACCTTC; cdr3_aa: CASSVAPDRNLYGYTF
cdr3_length: 11; v_call: TRBV20-1; clone_size: .; j_call: TRBJ1-4; d_call: .; cdr3_nt: TGCAGTGTCGGTGCGGGAGAAAAACTGTTTTTT; cdr3_aa: CSVGAGEKLFF
cdr3_length: 13; v_call: TRBV2; clone_size: .; j_call: TRBJ2-3; d_call: TRBD2; cdr3_nt: TGTGCCAGCAGGGCGGGAGGGACAGATACGCAGTATTTT; cdr3_aa: CASRAGGTDTQYF
cdr3_length: 12; v_call: TRBV5-1; clone_size: .; j_call: TRBJ2-7; d_call: .; cdr3_nt: TGCGCCAGCAGCCCAGGACTGTACGAGCAGTACTTC; cdr3_aa: CASSPGLYEQYF
cdr3_length: 16; v_call: TRBV7-3; clone_size: .; j_call: TRBJ1-5; d_call: TRBD1; cdr3_nt: TGTGCCAGCAGCCCACCCGGGACAGGGGGCGATCAGCCCCAGCATTTT; cdr3_aa: CASSPPGTGGDQPQHF
cdr3_length: 14; v_call: TRBV27; clone_size: few; j_call: TRBJ1-1; d_call: .; cdr3_nt: TGTGCCAGCAGTTTGGACAGTTCGAACACTGAAGCTTTCTTT; cdr3_aa: CASSLDSSNTEAFF
cdr3_length: 15; v_call: TRBV28; clone_size: .; j_call: TRBJ2-5; d_call: .; cdr3_nt: TGTGCCAGCAGTTTATCAGGACAGCGACAAGAGACCCAGTACTTC; cdr3_aa: CASSLSGQRQETQYF
cdr3_length: 16; v_call: TRBV6-6; clone_size: .; j_call: TRBJ1-3; d_call: TRBD1; cdr3_nt: TGTGCCAGCAGTTACTTGGTTACAGGGGTTGGAAACACCATATATTTT; cdr3_aa: CASSYLVTGVGNTIYF
cdr3_length: 15; v_call: TRBV5-1; clone_size: .; j_call: TRBJ1-2; d_call: TRBD1; cdr3_nt: TGCGCCAGCAGCTTGGCAACGGGACAGGCGTATGGCTACACCTTC; cdr3_aa: CASSLATGQAYGYTF
cdr3_length: 13; v_call: TRBV5-1; clone_size: .; j_call: TRBJ1-1; d_call: .; cdr3_nt: TGCGCCAGCAGCTTGCTAGGGAACACTGAAGCTTTCTTT; cdr3_aa: CASSLLGNTEAFF
cdr3_length: 15; v_call: TRBV5-1; clone_size: .; j_call: TRBJ2-1; d_call: TRBD2; cdr3_nt: TGCGCCAGCAGCCCGGATGGACTAGGCCTAAATGAGCAGTTCTTC; cdr3_aa: CASSPDGLGLNEQFF
cdr3_length: 15; v_call: TRBV4-3; clone_size: .; j_call: TRBJ1-2; d_call: .; cdr3_nt: TGCGCCAGCAGCCAAGATTCGGCAGGGGCGGATGGCTACACCTTC; cdr3_aa: CASSQDSAGADGYTF
cdr3_length: 14; v_call: TRBV5-1; clone_size: .; j_call: TRBJ2-7; d_call: TRBD1; cdr3_nt: TGCGCCAGCAGCTTGGGGGACAGCACCTACGAGCAGTACTTC; cdr3_aa: CASSLGDSTYEQYF
cdr3_length: 14; v_call: TRBV28; clone_size: .; j_call: TRBJ2-7; d_call: TRBD2; cdr3_nt: TGTGCCAGCAGTTTATCGGCGGGAGGTTCGGGGCAGTACTTC; cdr3_aa: CASSLSAGGSGQYF
cdr3_length: 14; v_call: TRBV5-1; clone_size: .; j_call: TRBJ1-2; d_call: TRBD1; cdr3_nt: TGCGCCAGCGTCTCGGGACAGGAGTATGATAGCTACACCTTC; cdr3_aa: CASVSGQEYDSYTF
cdr3_length: 14; v_call: TRBV28; clone_size: .; j_call: TRBJ2-7; d_call: TRBD1; cdr3_nt: TGTGCCAGCAGTTTTGGGGACAGCCGATACGAGCAGTACTTC; cdr3_aa: CASSFGDSRYEQYF
cdr3_length: 15; v_call: TRBV15; clone_size: many; j_call: TRBJ2-7; d_call: .; cdr3_nt: TGTGCCACCAGCGGGCAGGGAGCGGGCTCCTACGAGCAGTACTTC; cdr3_aa: CATSGQGAGSYEQYF
cdr3_length: 13; v_call: TRBV28; clone_size: .; j_call: TRBJ1-2; d_call: .; cdr3_nt: TGTGCCAGCAGTTTTGTCTCGGGGTATGGCTACACCTTC; cdr3_aa: CASSFVSGYGYTF
cdr3_length: 16; v_call: TRBV10-1; clone_size: .; j_call: TRBJ1-3; d_call: TRBD1; cdr3_nt: TGCGCCAGCAGTGAGCCGAGGTCAGGGGGTGGAAACACCATATATTTT; cdr3_aa: CASSEPRSGGGNTIYF
cdr3_length: 14; v_call: TRBV30; clone_size: .; j_call: TRBJ1-5; d_call: .; cdr3_nt: TGTGCCTGGAGCCCCGTGTCAGTTAATCAGCCCCAGCATTTT; cdr3_aa: CAWSPVSVNQPQHF
cdr3_length: 15; v_call: TRBV13; clone_size: .; j_call: TRBJ2-7; d_call: TRBD2; cdr3_nt: TGTGCCAGCAGCTTGGGACTAGCGGCCTCCTACGAGCAGTACTTC; cdr3_aa: CASSLGLAASYEQYF
cdr3_length: 14; v_call: TRBV5-1; clone_size: .; j_call: TRBJ1-1; d_call: .; cdr3_nt: TGCGCCAGCAGCTTCATCAGAATGAACACTGAAGCTTTCTTT; cdr3_aa: CASSFIRMNTEAFF
cdr3_length: 14; v_call: TRBV10-3; clone_size: .; j_call: TRBJ1-1; d_call: .; cdr3_nt: TGTGCCATCAGTGAGAGGGGGGGGAACACTGAAGCTTTCTTT; cdr3_aa: CAISERGGNTEAFF
cdr3_length: 13; v_call: TRBV6-5; clone_size: .; j_call: TRBJ2-5; d_call: TRBD1; cdr3_nt: TGTGCCAGCAGCAGACAGGGGATCAAGACCCAGTACTTC; cdr3_aa: CASSRQGIKTQYF
cdr3_length: 15; v_call: TRBV5-4; clone_size: .; j_call: TRBJ2-3; d_call: TRBD1; cdr3_nt: TGTGCCAGCAGCCGAAACCAGGGGGCAACAGATACGCAGTATTTT; cdr3_aa: CASSRNQGATDTQYF
cdr3_length: 15; v_call: TRBV6-6; clone_size: .; j_call: TRBJ1-1; d_call: .; cdr3_nt: TGTGCCAGCAGTTTGGGACTTTCGCCGAACACTGAAGCTTTCTTT; cdr3_aa: CASSLGLSPNTEAFF
cdr3_length: 18; v_call: TRBV21-1; clone_size: few; j_call: TRBJ2-2; d_call: .; cdr3_nt: TGTGCCAGCAGCACAAAGGGACAGGGGAATACGAACACCGGGGAGCTGTTTTTT; cdr3_aa: CASSTKGQGNTNTGELFF
cdr3_length: 14; v_call: TRBV19; clone_size: .; j_call: TRBJ1-1; d_call: TRBD1; cdr3_nt: TGTGCCAGTAGTCTCGGACAGGAGAACACTGAAGCTTTCTTT; cdr3_aa: CASSLGQENTEAFF
cdr3_length: 16; v_call: TRBV5-6; clone_size: .; j_call: TRBJ1-2; d_call: .; cdr3_nt: TGTGCCAGCAGCCTGCCCGGGGAAAACCCGAACTATGGCTACACCTTC; cdr3_aa: CASSLPGENPNYGYTF
cdr3_length: 15; v_call: TRBV19; clone_size: .; j_call: TRBJ1-1; d_call: .; cdr3_nt: TGTGCCAGTAGTATAGAATCGACAGGGAACACTGAAGCTTTCTTT; cdr3_aa: CASSIESTGNTEAFF
cdr3_length: 14; v_call: TRBV2; clone_size: few; j_call: TRBJ1-1; d_call: .; cdr3_nt: TGTGCCAGCAGCCTGGTGGGGCCCAACACTGAAGCTTTCTTT; cdr3_aa: CASSLVGPNTEAFF